Listed below are T cell receptor beta chains from one sample, sequenced in a study of T-cell reconstitution after alpha-beta-depleted transplantation in children. Via MiXCR, TCRdb re-called the PCR reads, giving one row per CDR3 protein. The sample holds fewer than 250,000 distinct CDR3 sequences, approximately 15% seen once. The specimen was PBMCs, mostly from graft donor cells, collected 360 days after TCRalphabeta/CD19-depleted stem cell transplant. These TCRs come from a male patient between 2 and 10 years old who had a stem cell transplant for acute lymphoblastic leukemia, so the T cells may come from the graft donor. The CDR3 runs from the conserved cysteine through the conserved F or W. Each record gives: D gene, clone size, J gene, V gene, CDR3 length, CDR3 DNA, CDR3 protein. D genes are given only for firm matches. For some rows the clone size is stated as once, few or many, or as a class when expanded; others skip it.

d_gene: TRBD1; abundance: NA; j_gene: TRBJ2-2; v_gene: TRBV5-5; len: 15; CDR3nt: TGTGCCAGCAGCTTTAAGACAGGGGGCACCGGGGAGCTGTTTTTT; CDR3aa: CASSFKTGGTGELFF
d_gene: TRBD2; abundance: many; j_gene: TRBJ2-7; v_gene: TRBV7-2; len: 16; CDR3nt: TGTGCCAGCAGCTTGGGACTAGCGGGGGGCCTCTACGAGCAGTACTTC; CDR3aa: CASSLGLAGGLYEQYF
d_gene: TRBD2; abundance: NA; j_gene: TRBJ2-2; v_gene: TRBV7-3; len: 15; CDR3nt: TGTGCCAGCACCTCTAGCGGGCCCAACACCGGGGAGCTGTTTTTT; CDR3aa: CASTSSGPNTGELFF
d_gene: NA; abundance: many; j_gene: TRBJ2-7; v_gene: TRBV5-1; len: 13; CDR3nt: TGCGCCAGCAGCTCGGTAAGCTCCTACGAGCAGTACTTC; CDR3aa: CASSSVSSYEQYF
d_gene: NA; abundance: many; j_gene: TRBJ2-7; v_gene: TRBV7-2; len: 14; CDR3nt: TGTGCCAGCAGCTTAGCGGAGGGCGCATACGAGCAGTACTTC; CDR3aa: CASSLAEGAYEQYF
d_gene: NA; abundance: few; j_gene: TRBJ2-5; v_gene: TRBV4-3; len: 14; CDR3nt: TGCGCCAGCAGCCAAGATCAGACTGAAGAGACCCAGTACTTC; CDR3aa: CASSQDQTEETQYF
d_gene: NA; abundance: few; j_gene: TRBJ2-1; v_gene: TRBV15; len: 13; CDR3nt: TGTGCCACCAGCAGAGCCGGGTACAATGAGCAGTTCTTC; CDR3aa: CATSRAGYNEQFF
d_gene: NA; abundance: few; j_gene: TRBJ2-7; v_gene: TRBV6-6; len: 11; CDR3nt: TGTGCCAGCAGCCGCGAGCACGAGCAGTACTTC; CDR3aa: CASSREHEQYF
d_gene: NA; abundance: NA; j_gene: TRBJ1-1; v_gene: TRBV6-1; len: 14; CDR3nt: TGTGCCAGCAGGAGGGACACGGCGAACACTGAAGCTTTCTTT; CDR3aa: CASRRDTANTEAFF
d_gene: NA; abundance: once; j_gene: TRBJ1-3; v_gene: TRBV14; len: 16; CDR3nt: TGTGCCAGCAGCCAAGATCTTTCTCACTCTGGAAACACCATATATTTT; CDR3aa: CASSQDLSHSGNTIYF
d_gene: NA; abundance: once; j_gene: TRBJ2-7; v_gene: TRBV5-6; len: 16; CDR3nt: TGTGCCAGCAGCGCCGGCCGGGGACCGAACTTCTACGAGCAGTACTTC; CDR3aa: CASSAGRGPNFYEQYF
d_gene: NA; abundance: few; j_gene: TRBJ2-1; v_gene: TRBV5-1; len: 15; CDR3nt: TGCGCCAGCAGCAAGGCAGACAGAGCCTACAATGAGCAGTTCTTC; CDR3aa: CASSKADRAYNEQFF
d_gene: NA; abundance: NA; j_gene: TRBJ2-5; v_gene: TRBV7-9; len: 15; CDR3nt: TGTGCCAGCAGCTTCCTTCCCGATAAAGGGGAGACCCAGTACTTC; CDR3aa: CASSFLPDKGETQYF
d_gene: NA; abundance: NA; j_gene: TRBJ2-1; v_gene: TRBV20-1; len: 14; CDR3nt: TGCAGTGCTAGAAGCGGGCACTCCTACAATGAGCAGTTCTTC; CDR3aa: CSARSGHSYNEQFF
d_gene: NA; abundance: few; j_gene: TRBJ2-5; v_gene: TRBV7-8; len: 12; CDR3nt: TGTGCCAGCAGCCCCATGGGGGAGACCCAGTACTTC; CDR3aa: CASSPMGETQYF
d_gene: TRBD1; abundance: few; j_gene: TRBJ2-3; v_gene: TRBV6-5; len: 15; CDR3nt: TGTGCCAGCAGTTACTCCGGGACAGTAACAGATACGCAGTATTTT; CDR3aa: CASSYSGTVTDTQYF
d_gene: NA; abundance: NA; j_gene: TRBJ2-5; v_gene: TRBV29-1; len: 15; CDR3nt: TGCAGCGCCAAAAGGGGGGCTCGGGGCCCAGAGACCCAGTACTTC; CDR3aa: CSAKRGARGPETQYF
d_gene: TRBD2; abundance: few; j_gene: TRBJ2-7; v_gene: TRBV18; len: 19; CDR3nt: TGTGCCAGCTCACCACAAAAGCGGGGGATACCCGGGTTCCCCTACGAGCAGTACTTC; CDR3aa: CASSPQKRGIPGFPYEQYF
d_gene: NA; abundance: few; j_gene: TRBJ2-7; v_gene: TRBV12-3/TRBV12-4; len: 14; CDR3nt: TGTGCCAGCAGCCTCATGGGGGCATCCTACGAGCAGTACTTC; CDR3aa: CASSLMGASYEQYF
d_gene: TRBD2; abundance: few; j_gene: TRBJ2-1; v_gene: TRBV9; len: 16; CDR3nt: TGTGCCAGCAGCGTAGCTAGCGGGGGGCCAGAAAATGAGCAGTTCTTC; CDR3aa: CASSVASGGPENEQFF
d_gene: NA; abundance: NA; j_gene: TRBJ2-3; v_gene: TRBV5-1; len: 15; CDR3nt: TGCGCCAGCAGCTTGGATGGATTAGGGGCAGATACGCAGTATTTT; CDR3aa: CASSLDGLGADTQYF
d_gene: NA; abundance: NA; j_gene: TRBJ2-6; v_gene: TRBV28; len: 17; CDR3nt: TGTGCCAGCAGCCTACCGGGGGTCGGCTCTGGGGCCAACGTCCTGACTTTC; CDR3aa: CASSLPGVGSGANVLTF
d_gene: NA; abundance: many; j_gene: TRBJ1-5; v_gene: TRBV29-1; len: 13; CDR3nt: TGCAGCGTTGAAGGACAGCCCAATCAGCCCCAGCATTTT; CDR3aa: CSVEGQPNQPQHF
d_gene: NA; abundance: NA; j_gene: TRBJ2-7; v_gene: TRBV20-1; len: 13; CDR3nt: TGCAGTGCTAGTGGGGCCCTTGACTACGAGCAGTACTTC; CDR3aa: CSASGALDYEQYF
d_gene: TRBD2; abundance: NA; j_gene: TRBJ2-3; v_gene: TRBV6-5; len: 17; CDR3nt: TGTGCCAGCAGTTACTCGGGGCGGGGGGGCCTCACAGATACGCAGTATTTT; CDR3aa: CASSYSGRGGLTDTQYF
d_gene: NA; abundance: many; j_gene: TRBJ2-7; v_gene: TRBV12-3/TRBV12-4; len: 13; CDR3nt: TGTGCCAGCAGTTTAGACTCGTATAGGGAGCAGTACTTC; CDR3aa: CASSLDSYREQYF
d_gene: TRBD2; abundance: many; j_gene: TRBJ2-1; v_gene: TRBV7-7; len: 17; CDR3nt: TGTGCCAGCAGCTTAGCGCTGGGCGGGAGCTCCTACAATGAGCAGTTCTTC; CDR3aa: CASSLALGGSSYNEQFF
d_gene: NA; abundance: many; j_gene: TRBJ2-1; v_gene: TRBV25-1; len: 14; CDR3nt: TGTGCCAGCAGTTGGGTGAGCTCCTACAATGAGCAGTTCTTC; CDR3aa: CASSWVSSYNEQFF
d_gene: TRBD2; abundance: NA; j_gene: TRBJ2-3; v_gene: TRBV5-1; len: 17; CDR3nt: TGCGCCAGCAGCTTCGGACTAGCGGACCTACGTACAGATACGCAGTATTTT; CDR3aa: CASSFGLADLRTDTQYF
d_gene: TRBD2; abundance: many; j_gene: TRBJ2-7; v_gene: TRBV28; len: 14; CDR3nt: TGTGCCAGCAGTTTGGGACTAGCGGGAGACGAGCAGTACTTC; CDR3aa: CASSLGLAGDEQYF
d_gene: NA; abundance: few; j_gene: TRBJ2-1; v_gene: TRBV20-1; len: 15; CDR3nt: TGCAGTGCTAGAGTCGCGGAGAGAACCTACAATGAGCAGTTCTTC; CDR3aa: CSARVAERTYNEQFF
d_gene: TRBD2; abundance: NA; j_gene: TRBJ2-2; v_gene: TRBV5-5; len: 17; CDR3nt: TGTGCCAGCAGCTACCAGACTAGCGGGGGGGCCGCCGGGGAGCTGTTTTTT; CDR3aa: CASSYQTSGGAAGELFF
d_gene: NA; abundance: NA; j_gene: TRBJ2-5; v_gene: TRBV29-1; len: 11; CDR3nt: TGCAGCGTTAAACAGGGAGAGACCCAGTACTTC; CDR3aa: CSVKQGETQYF
d_gene: TRBD1; abundance: few; j_gene: TRBJ1-2; v_gene: TRBV5-5; len: 17; CDR3nt: TGTGCCAGCAGCTTTCCAGACGCTTCGGACAGGGCTGGTGGCTACACCTTC; CDR3aa: CASSFPDASDRAGGYTF
d_gene: NA; abundance: NA; j_gene: TRBJ1-1; v_gene: TRBV12-3/TRBV12-4; len: 14; CDR3nt: TGTGCCAGCAACCCCCTTAGAGAGAACACTGAAGCTTTCTTT; CDR3aa: CASNPLRENTEAFF
d_gene: NA; abundance: many; j_gene: TRBJ1-2; v_gene: TRBV3-1; len: 12; CDR3nt: TGTGCCAGCAGTCCGGACAGTTATGGCTACACCTTC; CDR3aa: CASSPDSYGYTF
d_gene: NA; abundance: NA; j_gene: TRBJ1-4; v_gene: TRBV18; len: 15; CDR3nt: TGTGCCAGCTCACCACCGGCGGGGCGAAGTGAAAAACTGTTTTTT; CDR3aa: CASSPPAGRSEKLFF
d_gene: TRBD1; abundance: few; j_gene: TRBJ2-6; v_gene: TRBV6-5; len: 16; CDR3nt: TGTGCCAGCAGTTACTCGGGACAGGCCGGGGCCAACGTCCTGACTTTC; CDR3aa: CASSYSGQAGANVLTF
d_gene: TRBD1; abundance: NA; j_gene: TRBJ2-1; v_gene: TRBV20-1; len: 14; CDR3nt: TGCAGTGCCGAGACAGGGAAATCCTACAATGAGCAGTTCTTC; CDR3aa: CSAETGKSYNEQFF
d_gene: TRBD1; abundance: few; j_gene: TRBJ1-2; v_gene: TRBV24-1; len: 11; CDR3nt: TGTGCCACCAGGGACAGGGCCGGCTACACCTTC; CDR3aa: CATRDRAGYTF
d_gene: NA; abundance: NA; j_gene: TRBJ2-3; v_gene: TRBV10-3; len: 16; CDR3nt: TGTGCCATCAGTGATAGAAGGCTACCTAGCACAGATACGCAGTATTTT; CDR3aa: CAISDRRLPSTDTQYF
d_gene: NA; abundance: many; j_gene: TRBJ2-7; v_gene: TRBV5-1; len: 15; CDR3nt: TGCGCCAGCAGCTTCGAGACAGGGACTTGGTACGAGCAGTACTTC; CDR3aa: CASSFETGTWYEQYF
d_gene: NA; abundance: NA; j_gene: TRBJ2-7; v_gene: TRBV6-6; len: 13; CDR3nt: TGTGCCAGCAGTTACAAGGATGACTACGAGCAGTACTTC; CDR3aa: CASSYKDDYEQYF
d_gene: NA; abundance: NA; j_gene: TRBJ1-5; v_gene: TRBV30; len: 12; CDR3nt: TGTGCCTGGAGTGTACCCGGGACTCCAAAGCATTTT; CDR3aa: CAWSVPGTPKHF
d_gene: NA; abundance: NA; j_gene: TRBJ2-1; v_gene: TRBV11-2; len: 12; CDR3nt: TGTGCCAGCAGCCACCTGGGGGGTGAGCAGTTCTTC; CDR3aa: CASSHLGGEQFF
d_gene: NA; abundance: few; j_gene: TRBJ2-7; v_gene: TRBV5-6; len: 14; CDR3nt: TGTGCCAGCAGCTTGGGACAGCGGTCCTACGAGCAGTACTTC; CDR3aa: CASSLGQRSYEQYF
d_gene: NA; abundance: NA; j_gene: TRBJ2-4; v_gene: TRBV12-3/TRBV12-4; len: 16; CDR3nt: TGTGCCAGCAGTCCCCAAGGGCGAGGAGGCAAAAACATTCAGTACTTC; CDR3aa: CASSPQGRGGKNIQYF
d_gene: NA; abundance: NA; j_gene: TRBJ1-5; v_gene: TRBV7-8; len: 12; CDR3nt: TGTGCCAGCAGCTTAGTTGTTCAGCCCCAGCATTTT; CDR3aa: CASSLVVQPQHF
d_gene: NA; abundance: NA; j_gene: TRBJ2-5; v_gene: TRBV30; len: 11; CDR3nt: TGTGCCTGGAGTGCAAAAGAGACCCAGTACTTC; CDR3aa: CAWSAKETQYF
d_gene: NA; abundance: few; j_gene: TRBJ2-7; v_gene: TRBV12-3/TRBV12-4; len: 16; CDR3nt: TGTGCCAGCAGTGCGGTGGGGGGACAGCTTGCCTACGAGCAGTACTTC; CDR3aa: CASSAVGGQLAYEQYF
d_gene: NA; abundance: NA; j_gene: TRBJ1-1; v_gene: TRBV20-1; len: 13; CDR3nt: TGCAGTGCTAGTCTGGGGGCCGGCACTGAAGCTTTCTTT; CDR3aa: CSASLGAGTEAFF
d_gene: TRBD1; abundance: few; j_gene: TRBJ1-2; v_gene: TRBV20-1; len: 13; CDR3nt: TGCAGTGCCCCGGACAGGGCTAACTATGGCTACACCTTC; CDR3aa: CSAPDRANYGYTF
d_gene: NA; abundance: NA; j_gene: TRBJ2-5; v_gene: TRBV6-5; len: 15; CDR3nt: TGTGCCAGCAGTTACGACCGACTAGATCAAGAGACCCAGTACTTC; CDR3aa: CASSYDRLDQETQYF
d_gene: NA; abundance: NA; j_gene: TRBJ2-1; v_gene: TRBV29-1; len: 16; CDR3nt: TGCAGCGTTGTCGGGGCAACTACCCTCTCCTACAATGAGCAGTTCTTC; CDR3aa: CSVVGATTLSYNEQFF